This is a list of T cell receptor beta chains from one sample in a study of T cells in Graves' hyperthyroidism and ophthalmopathy. A single record per CDR3 protein comes from TCRdb applying MiXCR to the multiplex PCR reads. Among a few hundred thousand distinct CDR3 sequences listed, around 14% were seen once. The material sequenced was blood. These receptors originate from a woman in her twenties or thirties with Graves' hyperthyroidism. CDR3s leave out the opening cysteine and the closing phenylalanine or tryptophan. Clone sizes are given selectively: once, few, many, or a class where the clone is expanded.

size,V,CDR3
many,TRBV20-1,SAAGLTEAF
many,TRBV27,ASTNGNIQY
many,TRBV28,ASSSGRLAGLAGELF
many,TRBV11-2,ASSLERGPYEQY
few,TRBV6-2/TRBV6-3,ASSYSHLLLYEQY
many,TRBV12-3/TRBV12-4,ASRDDRGSTDTQY
NA,TRBV29-1,SVWLGGRAGELF
NA,TRBV4-1,ASSYGTGLSGELF
many,TRBV11-2,ASSNGLRLKRDDSEQF
many,TRBV3-1,ASSLRDTWVPATF
few,TRBV30,AWSASKEAF
NA,TRBV14,ASSPVWKMRRDLGLARTQY
NA,TRBV6-1,ASSDLAGDLETQY
few,TRBV12-3/TRBV12-4,ASTLGGRAGNEQF
NA,TRBV2,ASSKISGGWETQY
NA,TRBV9,ASSPGLAGGRNEQF
many,TRBV12-3/TRBV12-4,ASLQRGSYEQY